The source of this TCR beta chain is a study of blood T cell repertoires in COVID-19. Data came from immunoSEQ multiplex PCR; TCRdb stores just in-frame clones and leaves some out. The table records 35,000 to 50,000 clones, more than 70% of them present only once. With V trimmed by 3 bases and J by 4 bases, 6 bases remained unmatched. Germline loops: CDR1 LNHDA, CDR2 SQIVND (reference sequence). This CDR3 has 14 residues. Material for sequencing was peripheral blood. The source of this sequence is a human donor in a cohort sampled during active COVID-19. This chain connects TRBV19 to TRBJ2-7; 7 positions match TRBD2. The CDR3 DNA is TGTGCCAGTAGTATCGGACGGGGGGATTACGAGCAGTACTTC. It specifies CASSIGRGDYEQYF. Using reference TRBV19 and TRBJ2-7 for the parts outside the CDR3, the full variable domain is DGGITQSPKYLFRKEGQNVTLSCEQNLNHDAMYWYRQDPGQGLRLIYYSQIVNDFQKGDIAEGYSVSREKKESFPLTVTSAQKNPTAFYLCASSIGRGDYEQYFGPGTRLTVT.